This entry concerns a single TCR beta chain. This clone has just a few counts. No base qualities exist here, and no much larger clone lies one base off it. This entry belongs to a study of graft-versus-host responses after intestinal transplantation (dated by TCRdb to 2020 to 2023). Study-wide context: The transplants that recipients received were multivisceral, liver-intestinal, or isolated intestinal. Anti-thymocyte globulin induction was given to all recipients, followed by maintenance tacrolimus and steroids for around three years. After intestinal transplantation, graft-versus-host and host-versus-graft alloreactive T cell clones in the graft, circulation and bone marrow were tracked using bulk TCR-beta CDR3 sequencing. Alloreactive clones were identified by sequencing pre-transplant mixed lymphocyte reaction products and comparing these products with unstimulated pre-transplant donor and recipient T cells. The cohort enrolled 20 to 30 intestinal transplant recipients including one retransplant, and a few patients lacking pretransplant specimens were excluded. Donor T cell macrochimerism was defined as a peak of at least 4% donor T cells among recipient peripheral blood mononuclear cells. Instead of going to the commercial service, samples from a few later patients were sequenced in-house on an Illumina MiSeq and processed with MiXCR.

The CDR3 runs 14 amino acids, cysteine and phenylalanine included. Only CDR3 DNA remains: 42 bases, in frame from the first base. Taken from the germline V gene, the CDR1 and CDR2 loops are SGHTS and YDEGEE. Deletion took 0 bases off V and 4 bases off J, with a span of 10 bases between the germline ends. Libraries were constructed by the immunoSEQ multiplex PCR assay. For most patients, genomic DNA was isolated with the Qiagen DNeasy Blood and Tissue Kit and shipped frozen to Adaptive Biotechnologies for TCR sequencing. For most patients, high-throughput TCR-beta CDR3 sequencing of genomic DNA was performed by Adaptive Biotechnologies. Under the source paper's analysis protocol: TCR sequencing data were retrieved from Adaptive's ImmunoSEQ software for about 17 patients, whereas a few other patients were processed with MiXCR and VDJtools. To correct CD4 versus CD8 sorting errors, any sequence found in both subsets at a frequency ratio below 5:1 was removed. CDR3 nucleotide sequences shared between donor and recipient were removed because their origin could not be assigned. To be classed as alloreactive, a clone needed at least 2-fold expansion over unstimulated cells and a minimum CFSE-low frequency of 0.002% (template counts) or 0.001% (read counts). A clone was considered mappable if detected in the sequenced pre-transplant spleen, lymph node, or MLR CFSE-low populations of the donor or recipient. Cumulative frequency of alloreactive clones was calculated as a percentage of all sequences weighted by copy number. TCRdb holds this immuneACCESS table with in-frame rearrangements only. Some clones are missing; in checked studies, unresolved V genes explain under half, and the rest has no known cause. The DNA was the basis for D and trimming; V, J and clone size are from that table. This sample comprises about 4,600 clones, around 30% of them detected only once. The ten biggest clones cover roughly 4.5% of the sample.

Taken with the paper, the label for time point translates to: cells obtained before transplantation from donor or recipient. In mixed lymphocyte reactions, roughly 200,000 CFSE-labeled pre-transplant responders were plated with roughly 200,000 irradiated violet-dye-labeled stimulators and cultured for less than seven days. After the mixed lymphocyte reaction, proliferating CD3+CD4+CFSE-low and CD3+CD8+CFSE-low responder cells were FACS-sorted on a BD Influx sorter. Study-level results and caveats: In the allografts of patients with donor T cell macrochimerism, GvH to HvG T cell clonal ratios were high. GvH clones were detected in recipient bone marrow, and some appeared earlier in ileal mucosa or blood, consistent with an intestinal mucosal origin. Conclusions were limited by the relatively low number and heterogeneity of intestinal transplant patients. Early after transplant, declines in HvG clones were associated with peak levels of circulating GvH clones.

The clonotype comes from a human patient who received an intestinal transplant. Here the chain combines TRBV5-8 and TRBJ1-2; no D gene call is confident. Sequencing used alloreactive CD4+ T cells from a mixed lymphocyte reaction culture, obtained before intestinal transplant. The sample's cell subset or site label, decoded: CFSE-low proliferating T cells sorted from roughly 6-day pre-transplant mixed lymphocyte reaction (GvH or HvG direction). The CDR3 amino acid sequence is: CASSLGAGPYGYTF. The nucleotide sequence is given as TGTGCCAGCAGCTTGGGGGCAGGCCCCTATGGCTACACCTTC.